Sequencing of this TCR beta chain was carried out in a study of blood T cells in healthy people across ages. Next came a second PCR, run for roughly 6 to 11 cycles, which used a sample-barcoded 5' primer along with a J-beta primer mix. TCRdb passed the 5' RACE reads through MiXCR, listing each CDR3 protein once. In the table there are 600,000 or so distinct CDR3 sequences, approximately 30% of which are singletons. This clonotype was observed at least ten times. Its target is not known. Each individual donor underwent a draw of ten milliliters of peripheral blood. The authors isolated at least 6 million PBMCs per sample. Study-level points and caveats: Calculation of diversity from one million T cells yielded estimates considered to be underestimates.

The source of this sequence is a woman aged 80 or older in good health. Sequenced input: blood.

As DNA, the CDR3 is TGCGCCAGCAGCTTGGACGGAGACTCCTACGAGCAGTACTTC. This translates into CASSLDGDSYEQYF. The rearrangement joins TRBV5-1 to TRBJ2-7; D is unclear. There are 14 residues in the CDR3. V was trimmed by 0 bases and J by 0 bases, leaving 7 bases between them. CDR1 and CDR2 (germline): SGHRS, YFSETQ.